The source of this TCR beta chain is a study of shared clonotypes between healthy human individuals. Naive CD8 populations comprised CD45RO-negative cells positively selected for CCR7, excluding terminally differentiated effector memory CD45RA+ cells. All the donors were Caucasian adults who lived in Nashville, Tennessee. The assay was carried out at the deep level. Sequenced by immunoSEQ multiplex PCR; TCRdb stores in-frame clones only, minus some. The profile shows millions of clones, approximately 94% of them singletons. This clonotype was obtained from a man aged 18 to 29 in good health. Specimen: naive CD8+ T cells sorted from blood.

CDR3 DNA: TGTGCCAGCAGTTTGATAGGGCCCCGGGGTCATCAGCCCCAGCATTTT. Its translation is CASSLIGPRGHQPQHF. The chain carries TRBV27 and TRBJ1-5; D remains unclear. CDR1 MNHEY and CDR2 SMNVEV come from the germline V gene (reference sequence). This CDR3 has 16 amino acids. V was clipped by 3 bases and J by 5 bases, with 17 bases between them.